A selection of T cell receptor beta chains follows, all from one sample in a study of T cells after yellow fever vaccination. TCRdb processed the 5' RACE reads anew with MiXCR; each CDR3 protein has one entry. The repertoire holds over 300,000 distinct CDR3 sequences, with about 6.9% as singletons. The specimen was PBMCs, collected about 49 days after the first yellow fever vaccination. Every receptor here comes from a man between 18 and 29 years old who received the YFV17D yellow fever vaccine. Both conserved end residues are part of each CDR3.

TRBV4-1	TRBJ2-3	CATRKSEGFPTDTQYF
TRBV12-3/TRBV12-4	TRBJ1-1	CASSLYTANTEAFF
TRBV19	TRBJ1-5	CASRGQSTRPQHF
TRBV20-1	TRBJ2-5	CSARTGSGETQYF
TRBV7-6	TRBJ2-5	CASSLTGPRETQYF
TRBV5-6	TRBJ1-5	CASSLGPGWSNQPQHF
TRBV11-2	TRBJ2-3	CASSLLGGAADTQYF
TRBV20-1	TRBJ2-1	CSASRNRQGVGEQFF
TRBV20-1	TRBJ2-7	CSARAGGYEQYF
TRBV20-1	TRBJ2-3	CSARDPAGRPDTQYF
TRBV20-1	TRBJ2-3	CSAREAGGVDTQYF
TRBV6-2/TRBV6-3	TRBJ1-2	CASSLNPTEGYGYTF
TRBV20-1	TRBJ1-4	CSARDQPAEEKLFF
TRBV11-2	TRBJ2-5	CASSLDPTEPAF
TRBV20-1	TRBJ1-6	CSARDLTGGNSPLHF
TRBV7-8	TRBJ1-6	CASSFSSGNSPLHF